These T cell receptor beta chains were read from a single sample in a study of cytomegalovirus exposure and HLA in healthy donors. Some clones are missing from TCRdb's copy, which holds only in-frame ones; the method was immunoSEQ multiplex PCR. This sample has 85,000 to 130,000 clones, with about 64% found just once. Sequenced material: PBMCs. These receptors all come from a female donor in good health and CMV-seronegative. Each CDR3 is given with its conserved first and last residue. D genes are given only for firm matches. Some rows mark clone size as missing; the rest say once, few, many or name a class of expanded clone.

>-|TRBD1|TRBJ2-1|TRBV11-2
TGTGCCAGCAGCCCGGGGACAGGGGGCTACAATGAGCAGTTCTTC
CASSPGTGGYNEQFF
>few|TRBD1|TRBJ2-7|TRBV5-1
TGCGCCAGCAGCTTGGCTGAATCAGGGGGTGCATCGAGGCAGTACTTC
CASSLAESGGASRQYF
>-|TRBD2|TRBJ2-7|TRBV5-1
TGCGCCAGCAGCCTGGGACTAGCGGGAGGAGGTGAGCAGTACTTC
CASSLGLAGGGEQYF
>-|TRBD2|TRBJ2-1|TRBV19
TGTGCCAGTAGTATCCTAGCGGCCTACAATGAGCAGTTCTTC
CASSILAAYNEQFF
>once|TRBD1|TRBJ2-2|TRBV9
TGTGCCAGCAGCGTAGGGGGCAGGGGGCGCGAGAACACCGGGGAGCTGTTTTTT
CASSVGGRGRENTGELFF
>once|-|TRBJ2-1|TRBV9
TGTGCCAGCAGCCGTAATATGGGACTTAATTACAATGAGCAGTTCTTC
CASSRNMGLNYNEQFF
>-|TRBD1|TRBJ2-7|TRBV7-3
TGTGCCAGCAGCTTAATTCGGGACAGCACCTACGAGCAGTACTTC
CASSLIRDSTYEQYF
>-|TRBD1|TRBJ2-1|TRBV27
TGTGCCAGCAGTTTAACGGACAGGCAAAAGGCCTACAATGAGCAGTTCTTC
CASSLTDRQKAYNEQFF
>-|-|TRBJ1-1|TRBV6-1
TGTGCCAGCAGTCCCATGGGGGGGGAGGGAGCTTTCTTT
CASSPMGGEGAFF
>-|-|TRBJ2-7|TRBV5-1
TGCGCCAGCAGCCCACGGACAGCCTCCTACGAGCAGTACTTC
CASSPRTASYEQYF
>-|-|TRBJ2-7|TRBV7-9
TGTGCCAGCAGCCTGAGCTCCTACGAGCAGTACTTC
CASSLSSYEQYF
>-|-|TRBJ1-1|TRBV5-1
TGCGCCAGCAGCCAGGACTTTACTGAAGCTTTCTTT
CASSQDFTEAFF
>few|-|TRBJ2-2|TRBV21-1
TGTGCCAGCAGCAAAAAAGCGAGGGGCCCCACCGGGACTAGCGGGAAGGCGACCGGGGAGCTGTTTTTT
CASSKKARGPTGTSGKATGELFF
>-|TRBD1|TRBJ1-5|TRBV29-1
TGCAGCGTTGCCGGGACAGACAATCAGCCCCAGCATTTT
CSVAGTDNQPQHF
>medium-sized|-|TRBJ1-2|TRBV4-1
TGCGCCAGCAGTCCGCTTTACAGGGCAAACTATGGCTACACCTTC
CASSPLYRANYGYTF
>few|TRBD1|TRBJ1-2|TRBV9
TGTGCCAGCAGCGTAGCTGGGACAGTGAACTATGGCTACACCTTC
CASSVAGTVNYGYTF
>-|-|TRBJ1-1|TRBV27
TGTGCCAGCAGTTTAGAATTTGGGTCGGGGGGGTGGGGCACTGAAGCTTTCTTT
CASSLEFGSGGWGTEAFF
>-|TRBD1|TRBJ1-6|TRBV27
TGTGCCAGCAGGGGACAGGGGAATTCACCCCTCCACTTT
CASRGQGNSPLHF
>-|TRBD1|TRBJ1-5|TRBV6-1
TGTGCCAGCTGGGGACAGGGGGGCAATCAGCCCCAGCATTTT
CASWGQGGNQPQHF
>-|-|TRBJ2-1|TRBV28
TGTGCCAGCACCTCGGGGGGCTATGAGCAGTTCTTC
CASTSGGYEQFF
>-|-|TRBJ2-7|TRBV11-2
TGTGCCAGCAGCTTCCGAGCGCTCTACGAGCAGTACTTC
CASSFRALYEQYF
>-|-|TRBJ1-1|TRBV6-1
TGTGCCAGCAGTGAAAACCCCGGGGTGAACACTGAAGCTTTCTTT
CASSENPGVNTEAFF
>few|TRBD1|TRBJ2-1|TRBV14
TGTGCCAGCAGCCCAGGGGGTGGCGGACGGGCCTCCTACAATGAGCAGTTCTTC
CASSPGGGGRASYNEQFF
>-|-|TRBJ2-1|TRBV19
TGTGCCAGTAGTATAGGGTGGGGGGGCCCCTACAATGAGCAGTTCTTC
CASSIGWGGPYNEQFF
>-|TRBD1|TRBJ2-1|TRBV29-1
TGCAGCGTCGCCGACCCGGGACAGGGGGCACGCAATGAGCAGTTCTTC
CSVADPGQGARNEQFF
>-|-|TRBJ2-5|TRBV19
TGTGCCAGTAGTCGGCGTGTACAGGGTCTTGAGACCCAGTACTTC
CASSRRVQGLETQYF
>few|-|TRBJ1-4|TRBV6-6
TGTGCCAGCAGTTTTCGGGGGATTGGTGTGAATGAAAAACTGTTTTTT
CASSFRGIGVNEKLFF
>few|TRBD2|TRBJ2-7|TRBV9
TGTGCCAGCACCGTAGGGGCTAGCGGGAGTCGGGGCGAGCAGTACTTC
CASTVGASGSRGEQYF
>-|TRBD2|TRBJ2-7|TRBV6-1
TGTGCCAGCAGTGAAGTCGGGGGGGAGCAGTACTTC
CASSEVGGEQYF
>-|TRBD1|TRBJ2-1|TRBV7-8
TGTGCCAGCAGCCCCGACAGGGCCCTATACAATGAGCAGTTCTTC
CASSPDRALYNEQFF
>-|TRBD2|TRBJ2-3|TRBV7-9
TGTGCCAGCAGCTGGAGCGGGGTTGTAACAGATACGCAGTATTTT
CASSWSGVVTDTQYF
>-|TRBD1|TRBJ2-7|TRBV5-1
TGCGCCAGCAGCTCCGCGGACAGGGGGCTGTACGAGCAGTACTTC
CASSSADRGLYEQYF
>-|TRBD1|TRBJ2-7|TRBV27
TGTGCCAGCAGTTTACGAGGGACAGGGAGGGGGGCCGAGCAGTACTTC
CASSLRGTGRGAEQYF
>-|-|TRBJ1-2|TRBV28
TGTGCCAGCAGTTCGGGGGTGGAGGGCTACACCTTC
CASSSGVEGYTF
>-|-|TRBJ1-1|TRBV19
TGTGCCAGTAGTTACGGCGGGATGAACACTGAAGCTTTCTTT
CASSYGGMNTEAFF
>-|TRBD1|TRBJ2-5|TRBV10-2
TGCGCCAGCAGTGCAAGAAGGGCCGATCAGGGGGCCCAAGAGACCCAGTACTTC
CASSARRADQGAQETQYF
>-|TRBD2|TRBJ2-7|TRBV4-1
TGCGCCAGCAGCCAACTAGCGGGAGTTTACGAGCAGTACTTC
CASSQLAGVYEQYF
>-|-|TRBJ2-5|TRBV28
TGTGCCAGCAGTCCACCGTTCGGTACCCAGTACTTC
CASSPPFGTQYF
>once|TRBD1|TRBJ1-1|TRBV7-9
TGTGCCAGCAGTTTTGACAGGGGGACTGAAGCTTTCTTT
CASSFDRGTEAFF